This TCR beta chain was identified in a study of blood T cells in healthy people across ages (dated by TCRdb to 2015 to 2017). Regarding the complete study: Template switching captured roughly one uniquely barcoded TCR beta cDNA molecule per two T cells in model experiments. The study measured age-related changes in TCR beta repertoire diversity using deep sequencing normalized with unique cDNA molecular identifiers. Donors were grouped into four age groups: young (average approximately 16 years), middle-aged (around 39), aged (over 55) and long-lived (roughly 80). The study analyzed two additional independent replicas of 1 million unique cDNA reads from the same blood draw for two donors, one aged 18 to 30 and one aged 80 or older. Results the study describes overall, beyond this receptor: A strong correlation was found between observed TCR beta diversity and the percentage of naive T cells measured by flow cytometry. Estimates of total diversity based on one million sequenced T cells were regarded as lower bounds and as underestimates. Because the CMV infection status of the donors was unknown, age-related changes in expanded clonotypes may potentially have been confounded. Conclusive comparison of naive and antigen-experienced compartments was prevented by the profiling of bulk unsorted PBMCs. Compared with the aged group, more naive CD4+ T cells, fewer expanded clones and increased TCR diversity were shown by the long-lived group, suggesting age selection. As age increased, observed TCR beta diversity per million T cells dropped in a roughly linear way, and a significant reduction was already evident by age approximately 40.

Systemically healthy Caucasian individuals from Russia, some 40 in total and aged roughly 6 to 100 years, were included as donors. Each donor gave about 9.2 milliliters of peripheral blood, drawn into EDTA-treated Vacutainer tubes. PBMCs were isolated by Ficoll-Paque density-gradient centrifugation, with at least 6.5 million obtained per sample. Total RNA was extracted from PBMCs with Trizol reagent, with at least 5.5 micrograms obtained per sample. For every donor, an aliquot of PBMCs went through flow cytometry to measure the percentages of naive CD45RAhigh/CD27high T cells. A few counts support this clonotype. This clone's antigen is unknown. No base qualities exist here, and no much larger clone lies one base off it. The receptor library was made with 5' RACE. Data came from an Illumina HiSeq 2500. A second PCR of about 7 to 12 cycles was performed with a sample-barcoded 5' primer and a J-beta primer mix. A template-switch 5' adaptor carrying 12 random nucleotides introduced a unique molecular identifier onto each TCR beta cDNA molecule. At least 2.5 million CDR3-containing paired-end reads were obtained from each sample. The Mint cDNA synthesis kit, primed by a TRBC-specific oligonucleotide, was used to synthesize first-strand cDNA from all RNA. Following uracil-DNA glycosylase treatment, all cDNA underwent a first 18-cycle PCR with the universal primers M1SS and BC2_uni_R. For the original study's pipeline: For normalization, 1 million high-quality reads were randomly selected from each sample, with every read carrying a distinct molecular identifier. Instead of being binned into consensus sequences, reads that shared molecular identifiers were thrown out. MiTCR, run with a Q25 quality threshold and the strictest error-elimination algorithm, handled CDR3 identification, clonotype clustering and error correction. A nonparametric unseen species model with Euler transformation was used to estimate lower-bound total TCR beta diversity. TCRdb trimmed the raw reads at Q25, called clones with MiXCR and kept productive beta chains. Records with the same CDR3 protein are collapsed into one entry carrying the most frequent genes and DNA. The V and J calls and clone size are TCRdb's, not the authors'. The sample table holds 750,000 to 1,000,000 distinct CDR3 sequences, of which 29% were seen once. The ten top clones hold about 9.4% of the sample.

The CDR3 runs 12 residues from the cysteine to the phenylalanine. Only the CDR3 region is kept as DNA, spanning 36 bases read in frame from base 1. From a lookup of the germline V gene (reference sequence), CDR1 and CDR2 are MNHEY and SMNVEV. The data also belong to a second study, concerning T cells of mothers and their children. As the second publication notes: Nine systemically healthy Caucasian individuals served as donors, namely three mothers together with their six children. cDNA synthesis used all of the extracted RNA, with 1.5 ug of RNA in each 15 ul reaction. In the second PCR, the M1S primer introduced both the sample barcodes and 2-4 random nucleotides. Each mother yielded over 10 million TCR beta CDR3 reads and each child 2.5 million to 3 million reads. TCR recombination output is similarly shaped by thymic selection in related and unrelated pairs, with a minor effect exerted by inherited differences. Related mother-child pairs always showed normalized repertoire overlap that was slightly higher than in unrelated mother-child pairs, though the difference was never significant. With a sensitivity of roughly 93 clones per million clonotypes, no persistent microchimeric T cell clones were detected. In the study, deep NGS was used to compare the TCR beta repertoires of mothers and children, and features distinguishing related mother-child pairs from unrelated individuals were sought. The mean age was roughly 36 +/- 4 years for the mothers and approximately 11 +/- 4 years for the children. After adapter ligation was performed with NEBNext reagents, the libraries were sequenced on an Illumina HiSeq 2000 with 100+100 nt paired-end reads. To prevent cross-contamination, the mother and child libraries were prepared one month apart and sequenced in separate runs. For each donor, between roughly 450,000 and 2,300,000 distinct TCR beta clonotypes were identified. Naive TCR beta clonotypes were estimated from low-frequency clonotypes matched to each donor's FACS-determined naive share, without sorting.

Recombination connected TRBV27 to TRBJ2-1, with 8 bases aligning to TRBD2. The receptor was derived from a woman aged 40 to 49 in good health. Sequenced material: blood. For the CDR3, the sequence is CATGGTYNEQFF. The DNA sequence is as follows: TGTGCTACGGGGGGGACCTACAATGAGCAGTTCTTC.